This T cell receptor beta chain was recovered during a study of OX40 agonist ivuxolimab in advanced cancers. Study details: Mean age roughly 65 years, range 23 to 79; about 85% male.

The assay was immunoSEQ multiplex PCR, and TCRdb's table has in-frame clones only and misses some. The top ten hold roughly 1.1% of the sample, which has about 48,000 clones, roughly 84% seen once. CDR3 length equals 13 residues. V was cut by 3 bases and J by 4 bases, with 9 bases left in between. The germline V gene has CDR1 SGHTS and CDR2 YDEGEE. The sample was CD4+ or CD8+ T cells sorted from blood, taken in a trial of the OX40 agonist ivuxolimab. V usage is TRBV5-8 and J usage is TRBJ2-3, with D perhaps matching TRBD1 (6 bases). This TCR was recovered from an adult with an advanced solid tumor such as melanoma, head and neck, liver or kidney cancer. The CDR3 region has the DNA TGTGCCAGCAGCTGGACAGTATCAGATACGCAGTATTTT. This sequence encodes CASSWTVSDTQYF.